The 17 T cell receptor beta chains in this list originate from one sample, sequenced in a study of blood T cell repertoires in COVID-19. Here immunoSEQ multiplex PCR was the method, and the copy in TCRdb shows in-frame clones only, minus some. This sample has roughly 100,000 clones, with roughly 90% found just once. The sequenced sample was peripheral blood. These TCRs come from an elderly woman in a cohort sampled during active COVID-19.

The chain uses TRBV14 and TRBJ1-5, with 7 bases that match TRBD1. V lost 2 bases, J lost 7 bases, and 5 bases stayed unmatched. Germline CDR1 SGHDN, CDR2 FVKESK. The CDR3 is made up of 14 amino acids. The CDR3 loop reads CASSQTGVIQPQHF. CDR3 nucleotides: TGTGCCAGCAGCCAAACAGGGGTGATACAGCCCCAGCATTTT.

The CDR3: CASSQVSPGQGARDYEQYF. For the CDR3, the DNA is TGTGCCAGCAGCCAAGTCTCCCCGGGACAGGGAGCCAGAGACTACGAGCAGTACTTC. The chain recombines TRBV3-1 (or the pseudogene TRBV3-2) with TRBJ2-7; TRBD1 matches at 9 bases. Germline CDR1 reads LGHDT; CDR2 reads YNNKEL (reference sequence). This CDR3 has 19 residues. With 1 base clipped from V and 3 bases from J, the junction kept 16 bases outside the gene matches.

In this sample, this clone turned up once. The CDR3 DNA is TGTGCCAGCAGCCCGAGTATGGAGACCCAGTACTTC. It yields the protein CASSPSMETQYF. The chain couples TRBV7-9 to TRBJ2-5, with D uncertain. Trimming shortened V by 5 bases and J by 5 bases, and 9 bases separated the two germline ends. Germline V gives CDR1 SEHNR, CDR2 FQNEAQ (reference sequence). CDR3 length equals 12 residues.

The genes are TRBV11-2 and TRBJ2-7; 7 bases are shared with TRBD1. The V gene end was trimmed by 5 bases and the J gene end by 1 base; junction bases not matched to a gene: 5. Germline CDR1 SGHAT, CDR2 FQNNGV. CDR3 length equals 14 residues. CDR3 nucleotides: TGTGCCAGCAGCCCCCGGACAGGTTCCTACGAGCAGTACTTC. The encoded protein is CASSPRTGSYEQYF.

CDR3: CSASNPTGGTNTDTQYF. The CDR3 DNA is TGCAGTGCTAGTAACCCCACCGGCGGGACGAACACAGATACGCAGTATTTT. V gene TRBV20-1 combines with J gene TRBJ2-3; weak D call: TRBD2 (6 bases). Trimming removed 3 bases from V and 2 bases from J, with 21 bases in between. Germline CDR1 DFQATT, CDR2 SNEGSKA (reference sequence). The CDR3 runs to 17 residues.

The chain has TRBV2 and TRBJ2-3; no clear D gene. V gave up 1 base and J gave up 0 bases, with 5 bases separating them. The CDR3 totals 14 residues. Per the germline V gene, CDR1 is SNHLY and CDR2 is FYNNEI. The CDR3 sequence is CASSEDISTDTQYF. CDR3 nucleotide sequence: TGTGCCAGCAGTGAAGACATTAGCACAGATACGCAGTATTTT.

This clone was seen only once. The CDR3 sequence: CASSQEAGGADPYF. CDR3 DNA sequence: TGTGCCAGCAGCCAAGAGGCTGGGGGGGCTGACCCGTACTTC. The chain combines TRBV4-2 with TRBJ2-7; TRBD2 is a possible D gene (7 bases). The germline V gene encodes CDR1 LGHNA and CDR2 YNFKEQ. V was clipped by 0 bases and J by 12 bases, with 18 bases between them. This CDR3 spans 14 amino acids.

The rearrangement links TRBV24-1 to TRBJ2-7, with TRBD1 matching 7 bases. J gave up 2 bases and V 2 bases, and 5 bases lay outside the gene matches. Per the germline V gene, CDR1 is KGHDR and CDR2 is SFDVKD. The CDR3 has 15 residues. CDR3 coding DNA: TGTGCCACCAGTGATTCGGGACAGATTACCTACGAGCAGTACTTC. It translates to CATSDSGQITYEQYF.

For the CDR3, the DNA is TGCGCCAGCAGCTTGGATGCAGGGGGCGTGGGTGAGCAGTTCTTC. Amino acid sequence: CASSLDAGGVGEQFF. V and J are TRBV5-1 and TRBJ2-1, with 8 bases that match TRBD1. Unmatched junction bases numbered 8, after V lost 0 bases and J lost 9 bases. Germline V gene data show CDR1 as SGHRS and CDR2 as YFSETQ. The CDR3 runs 15 residues.

This rearrangement joins TRBV12-3 or TRBV12-4 to TRBJ2-7, with a tentative D call TRBD2 (6 bases). The CDR3 spans 12 residues. The V and J ends lost 10 bases and 2 bases respectively, with 12 bases between them. This chain's CDR3 is CATRRGTYEQYF. The CDR3 nucleotides read TGTGCCACCCGACGCGGGACCTACGAGCAGTACTTC.

In DNA, the CDR3 is TGTGCCAGCAGCTCCCGACAGGGGGACGCTGGAAACACCATATATTTT. Protein: CASSSRQGDAGNTIYF. This chain connects TRBV7-9 to TRBJ1-3; 9 bases match TRBD1. V was pared by 4 bases and J by 2 bases, with 6 bases of the junction left unmatched. This CDR3 is 16 amino acids long. Per the germline V gene, CDR1 is SEHNR and CDR2 is FQNEAQ (reference sequence).

The chain employs TRBV2 and TRBJ2-5, with D uncertain. This CDR3 has 11 residues. The V gene's germline CDR1 is SNHLY and CDR2 FYNNEI. The V and J ends lost 7 bases and 2 bases respectively, with 5 bases between them. The CDR3 region is CASTTQETQYF. For the CDR3, the DNA is TGTGCCAGCACTACGCAAGAGACCCAGTACTTC.

V usage is TRBV28 and J usage is TRBJ1-2; D call uncertain. The CDR3 runs to 13 residues. Germline assignment: CDR1 MDHEN and CDR2 SYDVKM. V shed 3 bases and J shed 8 bases, with 13 bases lying between them. The CDR3 loop reads CASSFSLWRGYTF. In DNA form, the CDR3 reads TGTGCCAGCAGTTTCTCCCTCTGGAGAGGCTACACCTTC.

The V call is TRBV5-1, the J call TRBJ2-2, with D possibly matching TRBD2 (7 bases). Trimming pared 3 bases from V and 5 bases from J, leaving 26 bases between. CDR3 length equals 19 residues. The germline CDR1 and CDR2 sequences are SGHRS and YFSETQ. CDR3 amino acids: CASSWGRGGGPSRTGELFF. CDR3 bases: TGCGCCAGCAGCTGGGGAAGGGGCGGGGGCCCCTCAAGGACCGGGGAGCTGTTTTTT.

The J gene is TRBJ2-7, the V gene TRBV6-5, with D possibly matching TRBD1 (6 bases). Germline V gene data show CDR1 as MNHEY and CDR2 as SVGAGI. The V and J ends lost 7 bases and 3 bases respectively, with 13 bases between them. CDR3 length equals 13 residues. Here the CDR3 reads CASNKDSNYEQYF. In DNA form, the CDR3 reads TGTGCCAGCAACAAGGACAGTAACTACGAGCAGTACTTC.

The V gene is TRBV12-3 or TRBV12-4, the J gene TRBJ2-5; a weak D match, TRBD2 (7 bases). This CDR3 spans 12 amino acids. Trimming left V 7 bases short and J 7 bases short, with 13 bases between. CDR3 protein: CASTRGGGTQYF. The DNA for the CDR3 is TGTGCCAGCACTAGAGGGGGGGGGACCCAGTACTTC.

The chain is built from TRBV18 and TRBJ2-7, with D maybe TRBD1 (5 bases). Germline values: CDR1 KGHSH, CDR2 LQKENI. The V end was cut by 3 bases, the J end by 3 bases, with 12 bases between. This CDR3 spans 14 amino acids. Here the CDR3 reads CASSPAAGNYEQYF. The CDR3, as DNA: TGTGCCAGCTCACCGGCAGCAGGGAACTACGAGCAGTACTTC.